The 11 T cell receptor beta chains below come from one sample, sequenced in a study of esophageal squamous cell carcinoma under preoperative chemotherapy. TCRdb passed the PCR reads through MiXCR, listing each CDR3 protein once. The sample includes fewer than 16,000 distinct CDR3 sequences, approximately 61% of them seen just once. Time point here: before preoperative PTX-NDP chemotherapy. Sample acquisition took place from a patient given preoperative chemotherapy. The receptors were gathered from a human donor with esophageal squamous cell carcinoma. The donor label of this sample is uncertain.

V usage is TRBV12-3 or TRBV12-4 and J usage is TRBJ1-1; D unclear. The CDR3 runs 14 residues. V was pared by 5 bases and J by 4 bases, with 14 bases between. This chain's CDR3 is CASSPVEVVTEAFF. For the CDR3, the DNA is TGTGCCAGCAGTCCCGTCGAGGTTGTCACTGAAGCTTTCTTT.

The sample holds a few counts of this clonotype. The chain combines TRBV7-2 with TRBJ2-3; D unresolved. With 6 bases removed from V and 1 base from J, the gap between germline ends came to 8 bases. The CDR3 has 13 amino acids. Germline V gene data show CDR1 as SGHTA and CDR2 as FQGNSA. The CDR3 loop is CASRPSGTDTQYF. Here the CDR3 DNA reads TGTGCCAGCAGGCCCAGCGGCACAGATACGCAGTATTTT. The full variable domain, in which reference TRBV7-2 and TRBJ2-3 provide the parts outside the CDR3, is GAGVSQSPSNKVTEKGKDVELRCDPISGHTALYWYRQSLGQGLEFLIYFQGNSAPDKSGLPSDRFSAERTGGSVSTLTIQRTQQEDSAVYLCASRPSGTDTQYFGPGTRLTVL.

The chain has TRBV6-5 and TRBJ2-5; D could derive from TRBD1 or TRBD2 (5 bases each). The DNA matches TRBJ2-1 better at its end, which makes the J call doubtful. The CDR3 sequence is 15 residues long. CDR1 is MNHEY and CDR2 is SVGAGI in the germline V gene. Here the CDR3 DNA reads TGTGCCAGCAGTCACCGGGACGCGTGGAGTGAGACCCAGTTCTTC. Translation gives CASSHRDAWSETQFF.

The gene calls are TRBV30 and TRBJ1-4; 7 bases map to TRBD1. V shed 2 bases, J shed 8 bases, and the junction held 8 bases outside the gene matches. The CDR3 loop spans 14 amino acids. Germline V gene lookup returns CDR1 GTSNPN and CDR2 SVGIG (reference sequence). This CDR3 is CAWSFGQAGEKLFF. In nucleotides, the CDR3 is TGTGCCTGGAGTTTCGGACAGGCGGGGGAAAAACTGTTTTTT.

This chain uses TRBV6-1 with TRBJ2-4, with a tentative D call TRBD2 (6 bases). CDR1 and CDR2 from the germline V gene are MNHNS and SASEGT. Trimming stripped 6 bases from V and 12 bases from J, with 21 bases between. The CDR3 covers 14 residues. The CDR3 sequence: CASRAGRAKDTQYF. In DNA, the CDR3 is TGTGCCAGCAGGGCGGGGCGAGCCAAAGATACTCAGTACTTC.

In regard to this clonotype: A read error may account for a junction end that differs from germline. The chain joins TRBV10-3 to TRBJ2-3; D might be TRBD1 or TRBD2, each matching 5 bases. The germline V gene encodes CDR1 ENHRY and CDR2 SYGVKD. This CDR3 is 14 amino acids long. The CDR3 DNA follows: TGTGCGGGGAGTGGGGGACGAGCCCTAGAGACGCAGTATTTC. Translation gives CAGSGGRALETQYF.

This chain uses TRBV11-1 with TRBJ2-1; the D gene could be TRBD1 or TRBD2 (5 bases each). The J call may be incorrect, as the DNA end agrees better with TRBJ2-7. CDR1 is SGHAT and CDR2 is FQDESV in the germline V gene (reference sequence). The CDR3 sequence is 13 residues long. DNA for the CDR3: TGTGCCAGCGGAAGGGACGGCTCCTACGAGCAGTACTTC. Translated, it gives CASGRDGSYEQYF.

Concerning this clonotype itself: The junction differs from germline at one of its ends, possibly a read error. The chain joins TRBV6-1 to TRBJ2-3; 12 nucleotides align to TRBD2. Germline V gene lookup returns CDR1 MNHNS and CDR2 SASEGT. This CDR3 is built from 15 residues. The CDR3 DNA reads as TGTGCCAGCAGTCCTAGACTAGCGGGAGTAAAGACGCAGTACTTT. This sequence encodes CASSPRLAGVKTQYF.

V usage is TRBV12-3 or TRBV12-4 and J usage is TRBJ2-2; D ambiguous. The CDR3 has 18 amino acids. V lost 9 bases to trimming and J lost 2 bases, with 25 bases between them. The chain's CDR3 is CARHPPWTDASNTGELFF. Here the CDR3 DNA reads TGTGCCAGACACCCCCCTTGGACGGACGCCTCTAACACCGGGGAGCTGTTTTTT.

With respect to this clonotype: An end of the junction differs from the germline gene, which may be a read error. The rearrangement uses TRBV6-1 and TRBJ2-1; possibly TRBD2 for D (6 bases). The CDR3 extends over 18 amino acids. Germline CDR1 reads MNHNS; CDR2 reads SASEGT. The CDR3 is CASSGREEGRSPSDELFF. CDR3 nucleotide sequence: TGTGCCAGCAGTGGGAGAGAGGAGGGGCGTTCGCCCTCCGATGAGCTGTTCTTT.

This chain joins TRBV10-3 and TRBJ2-3, with D perhaps TRBD2 (7 bases). The germline V gene has CDR1 ENHRY and CDR2 SYGVKD. The CDR3 has 14 residues. The CDR3 here is CAGGGGDSTDTQYF. CDR3 coding DNA: TGTGCGGGCGGAGGGGGGGACAGCACAGATACGCAGTATTTT.